These 2 T cell receptor beta chains came from one sample sequenced in a study of blood T cells in healthy people across ages. Alongside a J-beta primer mix, a sample-barcoded 5' primer served in a second PCR lasting about 7 to 11 cycles. Via MiXCR, TCRdb re-called the 5' RACE reads, giving one row per CDR3 protein. The sample lists fewer than 600,000 distinct CDR3 sequences, 27% occurring once. The same sample was also studied in work on T cells of mothers and their children.

Specimen: blood. The source of these receptors is a boy aged 2 to 9 in good health.

This clonotype was seen a handful of times. This chain connects TRBV5-1 to TRBJ2-5, with 12 positions matching TRBD2. CDR3 size: 16 residues. Germline V gene data show CDR1 as SGHRS and CDR2 as YFSETQ. The trim removed 0 bases at V and 5 bases at J, leaving 5 bases unmatched. The CDR3 DNA sequence: TGCGCCAGCAGCTTGGCGGCTAGCGGGAGGGGTGAGACCCAGTACTTC. Encoded protein: CASSLAASGRGETQYF.

This clonotype appeared many times. The chain couples TRBV7-8 to TRBJ1-1, with D possibly matching TRBD1 (5 bases). Germline lookup yields CDR1 SGHVS and CDR2 FQNEAQ. The CDR3 extends over 16 amino acids. Between the trimmed V and J ends, which lost 5 bases and 2 bases, there was a span of 18 bases. CDR3 sequence reads: CASSPSFSGGNTEAFF. The DNA for the CDR3 is TGTGCCAGCAGCCCCTCTTTTTCGGGGGGAAACACTGAAGCTTTCTTT. The full variable domain, completed using reference TRBV7-8 and TRBJ1-1, is GAGVSQSPRYKVAKRGQDVALRCDPISGHVSLFWYQQALGQGPEFLTYFQNEAQLDKSGLPSDRFFAERPEGSVSTLKIQRTQQEDSAVYLCASSPSFSGGNTEAFFGQGTRLTVV.